The rows below give T cell receptor beta chains drawn from one sample of a study of human T cells and chemical hapten exposure. A single record per CDR3 protein comes from TCRdb applying MiXCR to the RACE reads. The sample has 150,000 to 200,000 distinct CDR3 sequences, around 15% seen once. Sample: whole blood, taken in connection with sensitization to the hapten diphenylcyclopropenone (DPC). The receptors were sampled from a woman aged 30 to 39 with alopecia areata. Some clones in this sample may be carry-over from other donors' samples. Both conserved end residues are trimmed from each CDR3. A D gene is named only where the DNA matches it firmly.

J gene: TRBJ2-5; D gene: TRBD1; V gene: TRBV18; CDR3 protein: ASSPGQLTQETQY
J gene: TRBJ2-4; D gene: .; V gene: TRBV29-1; CDR3 protein: SVTRQGLAKNIQY
J gene: TRBJ2-2; D gene: .; V gene: TRBV7-3; CDR3 protein: ASSPGTAGELF
J gene: TRBJ1-2; D gene: .; V gene: TRBV20-1; CDR3 protein: SATTGLLEGYT
J gene: TRBJ1-5; D gene: TRBD1; V gene: TRBV10-3; CDR3 protein: AISPGDRGRNQPQH
J gene: TRBJ1-6; D gene: .; V gene: TRBV5-1; CDR3 protein: ASSLDSMLGSPLH
J gene: TRBJ1-3; D gene: .; V gene: TRBV5-1; CDR3 protein: ASSFGSPGNTIY
J gene: TRBJ2-7; D gene: TRBD1; V gene: TRBV7-9; CDR3 protein: ASSRTGTGGYEQY
J gene: TRBJ2-1; D gene: .; V gene: TRBV3-1; CDR3 protein: ASSQDWGGLQHNEQF
J gene: TRBJ1-2; D gene: .; V gene: TRBV6-5; CDR3 protein: ASSYSSSGPYGYT
J gene: TRBJ2-7; D gene: .; V gene: TRBV11-1; CDR3 protein: ASSLDQPTDEQY
J gene: TRBJ1-1; D gene: TRBD1; V gene: TRBV29-1; CDR3 protein: SVLTGVAF
J gene: TRBJ1-6; D gene: TRBD1; V gene: TRBV13; CDR3 protein: ASSPVGQAYNSPLH
J gene: TRBJ2-3; D gene: .; V gene: TRBV6-6; CDR3 protein: ASTLGTDTQY
J gene: TRBJ2-7; D gene: .; V gene: TRBV29-1; CDR3 protein: SVEYGSYEQY
J gene: TRBJ2-5; D gene: TRBD2; V gene: TRBV20-1; CDR3 protein: SARDPTSGGYETQY
J gene: TRBJ1-2; D gene: .; V gene: TRBV30; CDR3 protein: AWSGGDYGYT
J gene: TRBJ2-3; D gene: .; V gene: TRBV7-8; CDR3 protein: ASSSRLLVTFTDTQY
J gene: TRBJ2-1; D gene: TRBD2; V gene: TRBV5-1; CDR3 protein: ASSQTSGSYNEQF
J gene: TRBJ2-1; D gene: TRBD2; V gene: TRBV20-1; CDR3 protein: SAISGRSYNEQF
J gene: TRBJ1-6; D gene: .; V gene: TRBV20-1; CDR3 protein: SARTTENSPLH
J gene: TRBJ1-6; D gene: .; V gene: TRBV4-1; CDR3 protein: ASSQEGDLYNSPLH
J gene: TRBJ2-5; D gene: .; V gene: TRBV11-2; CDR3 protein: ASSLVIAGQETQY
J gene: TRBJ2-7; D gene: .; V gene: TRBV7-8; CDR3 protein: ASSAGQPGDGQY
J gene: TRBJ2-3; D gene: .; V gene: TRBV18; CDR3 protein: ASSPFRDRSTDTQY
J gene: TRBJ2-3; D gene: .; V gene: TRBV29-1; CDR3 protein: SAKLANTQY
J gene: TRBJ2-3; D gene: .; V gene: TRBV10-3; CDR3 protein: AIRPQGSSTDTQY
J gene: TRBJ1-5; D gene: TRBD1; V gene: TRBV6-2/TRBV6-3; CDR3 protein: ASSYWGQGGSNQPQH
J gene: TRBJ2-7; D gene: TRBD1; V gene: TRBV9; CDR3 protein: ASSVQPGQGGEQY
J gene: TRBJ2-2; D gene: .; V gene: TRBV15; CDR3 protein: ATSKNSEATGELF
J gene: TRBJ2-5; D gene: .; V gene: TRBV9; CDR3 protein: ASSVASRAETQY
J gene: TRBJ1-5; D gene: .; V gene: TRBV12-3/TRBV12-4; CDR3 protein: ASSPLQPQH
J gene: TRBJ1-6; D gene: TRBD1; V gene: TRBV20-1; CDR3 protein: SARTTGSDSPLH
J gene: TRBJ1-5; D gene: .; V gene: TRBV28; CDR3 protein: ASSWAGINQPQH
J gene: TRBJ1-1; D gene: TRBD1; V gene: TRBV24-1; CDR3 protein: ATSDSTGMTEAF
J gene: TRBJ1-2; D gene: TRBD1; V gene: TRBV18; CDR3 protein: ASSSGQGETYGYT
J gene: TRBJ2-5; D gene: TRBD1; V gene: TRBV7-2; CDR3 protein: ASSPDRPRETQY
J gene: TRBJ1-2; D gene: .; V gene: TRBV18; CDR3 protein: ASSRDPGDGYT
J gene: TRBJ1-1; D gene: .; V gene: TRBV20-1; CDR3 protein: SARGRVFTEAF
J gene: TRBJ1-1; D gene: .; V gene: TRBV6-2/TRBV6-3; CDR3 protein: ASREYSLNTEAF
J gene: TRBJ2-1; D gene: TRBD2; V gene: TRBV19; CDR3 protein: ASSREEHNEQF
J gene: TRBJ2-5; D gene: TRBD2; V gene: TRBV19; CDR3 protein: ASSNLRGVEETQY